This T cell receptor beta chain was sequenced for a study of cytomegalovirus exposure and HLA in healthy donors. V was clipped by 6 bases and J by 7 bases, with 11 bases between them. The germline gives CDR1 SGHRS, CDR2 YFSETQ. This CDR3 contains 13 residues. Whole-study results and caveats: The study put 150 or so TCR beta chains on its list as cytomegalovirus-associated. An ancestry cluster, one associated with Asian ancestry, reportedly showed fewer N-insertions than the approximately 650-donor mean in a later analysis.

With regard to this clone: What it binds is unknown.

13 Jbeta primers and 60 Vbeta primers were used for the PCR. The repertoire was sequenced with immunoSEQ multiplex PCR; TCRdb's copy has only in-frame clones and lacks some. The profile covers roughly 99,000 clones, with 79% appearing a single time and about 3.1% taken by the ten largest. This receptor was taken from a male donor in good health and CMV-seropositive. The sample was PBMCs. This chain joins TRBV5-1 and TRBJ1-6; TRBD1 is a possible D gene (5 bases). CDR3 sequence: CASKGSGNSPLHF. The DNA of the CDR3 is TGCGCCAGCAAGGGGAGCGGGAATTCACCCCTCCACTTT.